The clone carrying this TCR beta chain has only one observation. This may be a read error: a much more frequent sequence differs by one nucleotide. The sample comes from a study of T cells in Graves' hyperthyroidism and ophthalmopathy. The CDR3 extends over 14 amino acids. Trimming removed 1 base at V and 8 bases at J, with 14 bases between. CDR1 SGHAT and CDR2 FQNNGV come from the germline V gene. Amplified TCR beta CDR3 regions derived from RNA transcripts. HTBI primers drove first-round RT-PCR of the TCR CDR3. TCRdb re-called the multiplex PCR reads with MiXCR, one entry per CDR3 protein. The sample includes nearly 600,000 distinct CDR3 sequences, around 14% of them seen just once.

The receptor was isolated from a woman aged 18 to 35 with Graves' ophthalmopathy. Input material: blood. The genes are TRBV11-2 and TRBJ1-2, with D unclear. The CDR3 sequence: CASSLVARMGGYTF. CDR3 DNA: TGTGCCAGCAGCTTAGTAGCGCGAATGGGAGGCTACACCTTC.